This entry is about one T cell receptor beta chain. What it recognizes is unknown. Peripheral blood was collected from the related graft donor on the marrow donation day. The sample originates from a study of T cells after posttransplantation cyclophosphamide. In germline, CDR1 is SQVTM, CDR2 ANQGSEA. V lost 4 bases to trimming and J lost 0 bases, with 7 bases between them. The CDR3 consists of 13 residues. Whole-study findings and limits: Donor-recipient repertoire similarity was low at 1-2 months, rising over year one. TRB overlap between skin or GI tissue T cells and blood was limited. TRB clonality was highly associated with recipient CMV seropositivity and reactivation.

Sequencing was performed with immunoSEQ multiplex PCR; in TCRdb, only in-frame clones are kept and a portion is missing. Among 25,000 to 30,000 clones listed, roughly 90% were seen once. Sequencing used PBMCs. The chain joins TRBV29-1 to TRBJ1-5; D not certain. The clonotype comes from a man in his forties or fifties. This CDR3 is CSVVGDSNQPQHF. CDR3 coding DNA: TGCAGCGTTGTCGGGGATAGCAATCAGCCCCAGCATTTT.